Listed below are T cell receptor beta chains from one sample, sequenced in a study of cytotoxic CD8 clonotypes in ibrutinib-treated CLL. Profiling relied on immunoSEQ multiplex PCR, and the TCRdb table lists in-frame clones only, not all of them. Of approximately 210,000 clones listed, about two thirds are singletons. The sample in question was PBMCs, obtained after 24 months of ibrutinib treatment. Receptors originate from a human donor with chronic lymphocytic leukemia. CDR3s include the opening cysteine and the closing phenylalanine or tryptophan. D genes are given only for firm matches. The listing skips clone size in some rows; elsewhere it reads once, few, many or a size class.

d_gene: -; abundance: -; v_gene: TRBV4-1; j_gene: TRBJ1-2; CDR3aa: CASRDPTGQGGYTF; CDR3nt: TGCGCCAGCCGAGACCCGACAGGTCAGGGGGGCTACACCTTC
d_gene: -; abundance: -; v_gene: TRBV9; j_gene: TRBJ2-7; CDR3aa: CASSVRDISSYEQYF; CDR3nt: TGTGCCAGCAGCGTACGGGACATAAGCTCCTACGAGCAGTACTTC
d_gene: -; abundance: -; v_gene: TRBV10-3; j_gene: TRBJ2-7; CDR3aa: CAISESMGYSYEQYF; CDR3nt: TGTGCCATCAGTGAGTCGATGGGCTACTCCTACGAGCAGTACTTC
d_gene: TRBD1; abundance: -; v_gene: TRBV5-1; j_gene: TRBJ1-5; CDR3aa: CASSLAPGTGDINQPQHF; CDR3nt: TGCGCCAGCAGCTTGGCCCCCGGGACAGGGGATATCAATCAGCCCCAGCATTTT
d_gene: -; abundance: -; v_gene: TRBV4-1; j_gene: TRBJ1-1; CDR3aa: CASSHKGEAFF; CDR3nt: TGCGCCAGCAGCCACAAGGGAGAAGCTTTCTTT
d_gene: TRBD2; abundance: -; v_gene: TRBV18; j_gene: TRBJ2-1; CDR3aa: CASSPRTSGSSNEQFF; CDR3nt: TGTGCCAGCTCACCCCGGACTAGCGGGAGTTCAAATGAGCAGTTCTTC
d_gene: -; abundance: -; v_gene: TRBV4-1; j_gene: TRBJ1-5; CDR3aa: CAGSQGISPSNQPQHF; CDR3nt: TGCGCCGGCAGCCAAGGCATCAGCCCAAGCAATCAGCCCCAGCATTTT
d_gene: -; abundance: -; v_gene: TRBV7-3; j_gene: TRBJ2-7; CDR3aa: CASSLSGEGVYEQYF; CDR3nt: TGTGCCAGCAGCTTATCTGGGGAAGGAGTCTACGAGCAGTACTTC
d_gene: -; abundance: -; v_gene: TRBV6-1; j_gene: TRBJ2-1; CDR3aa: CASSEDWGRYNEQFF; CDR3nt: TGTGCCAGCAGTGAAGATTGGGGTCGGTACAATGAGCAGTTCTTC
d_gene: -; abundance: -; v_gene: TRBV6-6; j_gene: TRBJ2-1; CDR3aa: CASTPVGQLYNEQFF; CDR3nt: TGTGCCAGCACCCCTGTCGGACAGCTATACAATGAGCAGTTCTTC
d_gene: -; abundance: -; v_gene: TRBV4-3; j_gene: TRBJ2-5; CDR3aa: CASSQDPYQETQYF; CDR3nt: TGCGCCAGCAGCCAAGACCCGTACCAAGAGACCCAGTACTTC
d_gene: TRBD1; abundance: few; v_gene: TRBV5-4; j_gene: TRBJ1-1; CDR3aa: CASSFTGGVTEAFF; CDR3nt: TGTGCCAGCAGCTTTACAGGGGGGGTTACTGAAGCTTTCTTT
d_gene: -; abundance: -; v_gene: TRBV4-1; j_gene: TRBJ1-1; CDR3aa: CASSQDTWPEAFF; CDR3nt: TGCGCCAGCAGCCAAGATACGTGGCCTGAAGCTTTCTTT
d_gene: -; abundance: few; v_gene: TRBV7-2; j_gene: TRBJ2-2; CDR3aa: CASSSRTGELFF; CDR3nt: TGTGCCAGCAGCTCCCGCACCGGGGAGCTGTTTTTT
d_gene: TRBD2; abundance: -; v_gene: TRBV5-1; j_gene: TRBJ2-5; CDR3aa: CASSRGTSGSVETQYF; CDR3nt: TGCGCCAGCAGCCGAGGGACTAGCGGGAGTGTAGAGACCCAGTACTTC
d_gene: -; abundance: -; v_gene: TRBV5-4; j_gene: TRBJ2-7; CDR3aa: CASSWENYYEQYF; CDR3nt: TGTGCCAGCAGCTGGGAAAACTATTACGAGCAGTACTTC
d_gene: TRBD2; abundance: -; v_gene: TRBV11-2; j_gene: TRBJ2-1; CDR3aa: CASSLDWWEGHNEQFF; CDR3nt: TGTGCCAGCAGCCTCGACTGGTGGGAGGGCCACAATGAGCAGTTCTTC
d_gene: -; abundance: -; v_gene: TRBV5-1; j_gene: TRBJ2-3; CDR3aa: CASSTVQGFSTDTQYF; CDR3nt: TGCGCCAGCAGCACCGTACAGGGTTTTAGCACAGATACGCAGTATTTT
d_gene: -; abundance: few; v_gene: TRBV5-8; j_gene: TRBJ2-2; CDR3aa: CASSSTEDTGELFF; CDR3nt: TGTGCCAGCAGCTCGACGGAGGACACCGGGGAGCTGTTTTTT
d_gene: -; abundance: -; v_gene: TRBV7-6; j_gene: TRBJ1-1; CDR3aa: CASSLDASVYTEAFF; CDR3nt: TGTGCCAGCAGCTTAGATGCATCTGTTTACACTGAAGCTTTCTTT
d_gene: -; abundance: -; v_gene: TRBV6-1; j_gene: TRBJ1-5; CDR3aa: CASKVGDQPQHF; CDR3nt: TGTGCCAGCAAAGTAGGGGATCAGCCCCAGCATTTT
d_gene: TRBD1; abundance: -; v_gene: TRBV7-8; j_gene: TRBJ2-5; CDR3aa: CASSFAGRQGGETQYF; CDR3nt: TGTGCCAGCAGCTTCGCCGGCAGACAGGGCGGAGAGACCCAGTACTTC
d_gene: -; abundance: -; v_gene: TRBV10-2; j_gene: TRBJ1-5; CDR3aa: CASSVAENQPQHF; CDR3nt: TGCGCCAGCAGTGTAGCAGAAAATCAGCCCCAGCATTTT
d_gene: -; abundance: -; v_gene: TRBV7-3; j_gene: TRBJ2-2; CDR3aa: CASSREENTGELFF; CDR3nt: TGTGCCAGCAGCCGAGAAGAGAACACCGGGGAGCTGTTTTTT
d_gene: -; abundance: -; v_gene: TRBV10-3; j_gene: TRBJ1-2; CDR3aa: CAISEPTGNLNYGYTF; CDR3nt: TGTGCCATCAGTGAACCGACAGGAAATCTTAACTATGGCTACACCTTC
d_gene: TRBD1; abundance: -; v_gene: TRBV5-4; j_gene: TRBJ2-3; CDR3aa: CASRPGQSTDTQYF; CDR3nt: TGTGCCAGCAGACCGGGACAGAGCACAGATACGCAGTATTTT
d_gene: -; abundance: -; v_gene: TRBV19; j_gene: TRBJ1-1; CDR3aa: CASSPGGTEAFF; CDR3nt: TGTGCCAGTAGTCCCGGTGGGACTGAAGCTTTCTTT
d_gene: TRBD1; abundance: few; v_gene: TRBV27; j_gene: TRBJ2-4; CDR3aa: CASSRAGTGGNIQYF; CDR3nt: TGTGCCAGCAGTCGCGCCGGGACAGGGGGTAACATTCAGTACTTC
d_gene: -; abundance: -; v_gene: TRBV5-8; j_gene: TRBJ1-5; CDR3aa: CASSSLITGSGQPQHF; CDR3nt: TGTGCCAGCAGCTCCCTTATCACAGGGTCAGGGCAGCCCCAGCATTTT
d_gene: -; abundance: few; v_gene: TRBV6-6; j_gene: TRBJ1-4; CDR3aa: CASRVDSATNEKLFF; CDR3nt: TGTGCCAGCAGGGTAGACAGTGCAACTAATGAAAAACTGTTTTTT
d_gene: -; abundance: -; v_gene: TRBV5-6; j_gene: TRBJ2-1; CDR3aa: CASSLGAFGYEQFF; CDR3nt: TGTGCCAGCAGCTTAGGGGCCTTCGGCTATGAGCAGTTCTTC
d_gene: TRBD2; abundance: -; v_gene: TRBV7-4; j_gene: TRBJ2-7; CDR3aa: CASTSGGRKSYEQYF; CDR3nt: TGTGCCAGCACCTCGGGCGGGAGAAAGTCCTACGAGCAGTACTTC
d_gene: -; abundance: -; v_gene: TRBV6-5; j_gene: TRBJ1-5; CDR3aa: CASSYSFPAANQPQHF; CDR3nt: TGTGCCAGCAGTTACTCTTTTCCGGCAGCCAATCAGCCCCAGCATTTT
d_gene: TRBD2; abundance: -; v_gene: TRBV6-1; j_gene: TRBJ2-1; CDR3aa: CASGALAGKDEQFF; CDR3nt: TGTGCCAGCGGGGCCCTAGCGGGAAAGGATGAGCAGTTCTTC
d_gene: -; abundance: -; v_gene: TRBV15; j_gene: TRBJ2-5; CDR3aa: CATSPRRGEETQYF; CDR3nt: TGTGCCACCAGCCCCCGGCGGGGAGAAGAGACCCAGTACTTC
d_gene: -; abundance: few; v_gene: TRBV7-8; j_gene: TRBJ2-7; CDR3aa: CASSLGAGPFAYEQYF; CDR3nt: TGTGCCAGCAGCTTAGGAGCCGGACCATTCGCCTACGAGCAGTACTTC
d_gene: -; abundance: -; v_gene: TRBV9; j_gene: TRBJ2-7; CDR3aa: CASSVGQDLFYEQYF; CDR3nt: TGTGCCAGCAGCGTAGGGCAGGACCTCTTCTACGAGCAGTACTTC